This T cell receptor beta chain was documented in a study of T-cell reconstitution after alpha-beta-depleted transplantation in children. Study observations and caveats: Where alpha-beta T cells came from about two months after transplant was reportedly several hundred expanded graft clones.

This clonotype was seen repeatedly, ten times or more. Its antigen remains unknown. Deletions cut 5 bases from V and 9 bases from J, with 17 bases between. Germline CDR1 and CDR2: SEHNR and FQNEAQ (reference sequence). The CDR3 runs 14 residues. TCRbeta library preparation incorporated unique molecular identifiers. TCRdb independently ran MiXCR on the PCR reads; one entry per CDR3 protein. The repertoire holds roughly 250,000 distinct CDR3 sequences, with approximately 8.9% as singletons. This TCR came from a male patient between 5 and 17 years old who had a stem cell transplant for acute lymphoblastic leukemia, so the T cells may come from the graft donor. The material was PBMCs, mostly from graft donor cells, obtained 180 days after TCRalphabeta/CD19-depleted stem cell transplant. The V gene is TRBV7-9, the J gene TRBJ1-5; a weak D match, TRBD1 (5 bases). CDR3 DNA: TGTGCCAGCAGCCCAGACAGTGTCAGGGTGCCCCAGCATTTT. Translating gives CASSPDSVRVPQHF.